The following is a T cell receptor beta chain sequence with its context. Antigen: not known. This sample is drawn from a study of siplizumab effects on memory and regulatory T cells. Study-level findings and limits: A mean of approximately 70% of mappable alloreactive CD4+ clones were Treg-derived with siplizumab, compared with 26.9% in controls.

This CDR3 comprises 15 residues. The germline gives CDR1 SGHAT, CDR2 FQNNGV. Trimming pared 4 bases from V and 4 bases from J, leaving 16 bases between. Some clones are missing from TCRdb's copy, which holds only in-frame ones; the method was immunoSEQ multiplex PCR. The data contain 99,000 or so clones, under 95% of them singletons. The sample taken for sequencing was CD4+ T cells sorted from blood. This chain connects TRBV11-2 to TRBJ1-1; no definite D call. This sequence was found in a human donor in good health. Here the CDR3 DNA reads TGTGCCAGCAGCTCCGGCCAACCCTGGGGCACTGAAGCTTTCTTT. Residues: CASSSGQPWGTEAFF.